The 9 T cell receptor beta chains below come from one sample, sequenced in a study of blood T cell repertoires in COVID-19 (dated by TCRdb to between 2020 and 2021). The library was prepared using the immunoSEQ multiplex PCR assay. TCRdb holds this immuneACCESS table with in-frame rearrangements only. Some clones are missing; in checked studies, unresolved V genes explain under half, and the rest has no known cause. Within this sample are around 94,000 clones, with 75% to 90% of them counted one time only. Clones ranked in the top ten supply about 1.7% of the sample. Sequenced: peripheral blood. The receptors come from a man older than 75 with acute or convalescent COVID-19.

The chain carries TRBV7-2 and TRBJ2-2; 14 bases are shared with TRBD2. The CDR3 covers 18 residues. CDR1 and CDR2 (germline): SGHTA, FQGNSA. V was clipped by 1 base and J by 2 bases; unmatched bases: 3. The CDR3 sequence: CASSLGGTSGRNTGELFF. The CDR3, as DNA: TGTGCCAGCAGCTTAGGCGGGACTAGCGGGAGAAACACCGGGGAGCTGTTTTTT.

V usage is TRBV11-1 and J usage is TRBJ2-7, with TRBD1 matching 10 bases. After removal of 8 bases from V and 3 bases from J, the junction contained 10 bases not matched to a gene. Germline CDR1 and CDR2: SGHAT and FQDESV (reference sequence). The CDR3 consists of 15 residues. As DNA, the CDR3 is TGTGCCAGCGCCTTAGCCGGGACAGGGGTCTACGAGCAGTACTTC. Residues: CASALAGTGVYEQYF. Full variable domain (outside the CDR3, taken from reference TRBV11-1 and TRBJ2-7): EAEVAQSPRYKITEKSQAVAFWCDPISGHATLYWYRQILGQGPELLVQFQDESVVDDSQLPKDRFSAERLKGVDSTLKIQPAELGDSAMYLCASALAGTGVYEQYFGPGTRLTVT.

This chain connects TRBV6-5 to TRBJ1-3; D ambiguous. The V gene lost 6 bases and the J gene lost 4 bases, with 13 bases spanning the gap. The CDR3 runs 14 residues. Germline V gene data show CDR1 as MNHEY and CDR2 as SVGAGI. CDR3 protein: CASSLTITGNTIYF. In DNA, the CDR3 is TGTGCCAGCAGCCTTACTATTACAGGAAACACCATATATTTT.

The chain combines TRBV10-3 with TRBJ1-1; 10 nucleotides match TRBD1. The V gene end was trimmed by 6 bases and the J gene end by 7 bases; junction bases not matched to a gene: 8. This CDR3 contains 14 residues. Per the germline V gene, CDR1 is ENHRY and CDR2 is SYGVKD. Here the CDR3 DNA reads TGTGCCATCAGGAAGGACAGGGGGGACAATGAAGCTTTCTTT. It codes for CAIRKDRGDNEAFF.

The chain links TRBV7-9 to TRBJ2-1, with 8 positions matching TRBD2. CDR3 size: 15 residues. V trimming: 5 bases; J trimming: 2 bases; junction bases outside the gene matches: 5. Germline CDR1 reads SEHNR; CDR2 reads FQNEAQ (reference sequence). CDR3 sequence: CASSAGLDPYNEQFF. Written as DNA, the CDR3 is TGTGCCAGCAGCGCGGGACTAGATCCCTACAATGAGCAGTTCTTC.

The CDR3 DNA reads as TGTGCCAGCAGGGAACAGGGTAGTAATTCACCCCTCCACTTT. Translating gives CASREQGSNSPLHF. The chain employs TRBV25-1 and TRBJ1-6, with D tentatively TRBD1 (6 bases). Germline V gene lookup returns CDR1 MGHDK and CDR2 SYGVNS. The length of the CDR3 is 14 residues. Trimming took 6 bases from V and 6 from J, leaving 12 bases between them.

The chain links TRBV5-1 to TRBJ2-5, with 9 bases identical to TRBD2. CDR3 size: 14 residues. Losses at the gene ends were 4 bases for V and 5 bases for J; bases not matched to a gene: 6. CDR1 SGHRS and CDR2 YFSETQ come from the germline V gene. The CDR3 bases are TGCGCCAGCAGCCCGGGACTAGCTCGTGAGACCCAGTACTTC. Its protein is CASSPGLARETQYF. Complete variable domain (other parts from reference TRBV5-1 and TRBJ2-5): KAGVTQTPRYLIKTRGQQVTLSCSPISGHRSVSWYQQTPGQGLQFLFEYFSETQRNKGNFPGRFSGRQFSNSRSEMNVSTLELGDSALYLCASSPGLARETQYFGPGTRLLVL.

V usage is TRBV19 and J usage is TRBJ2-7; tentative D call: TRBD1 (6 bases). The CDR3 contains 19 residues. Germline V gives CDR1 LNHDA, CDR2 SQIVND (reference sequence). Trimming took 8 bases from V and 4 from J, leaving 33 bases between them. The CDR3 nucleotides read TGTGCCAGTCCTATGAACCTAAGACAGGAAGAGAATCTTACGTACGAGCAGTACTTC. Translating it yields CASPMNLRQEENLTYEQYF.

The rearrangement joins TRBV6-5 to TRBJ1-5; a possible D gene is TRBD1 (5 bases). The CDR3 loop spans 14 amino acids. Germline CDR1 MNHEY, CDR2 SVGAGI. Trimming left V 5 bases short and J 5 bases short, with 13 bases between. CDR3 in amino acids: CASSQTYRHQPQHF. As DNA, the CDR3 is TGTGCCAGCAGTCAAACGTACAGGCATCAGCCCCAGCATTTT.